The 21 T cell receptor beta chains below all came from one sample that was sequenced in a study of blood T cells in healthy people across ages. Through a sample-barcoded 5' primer and a J-beta primer mix, a second PCR was run for roughly 6 to 11 cycles. TCRdb analysed the 5' RACE reads with MiXCR anew, one entry per CDR3 protein. The sample gives around 800,000 distinct CDR3 sequences, roughly 25% of which show up once; around 3% is in the top ten. Separately, the same data were catalogued under a study of T cells of mothers and their children.

The sample consisted of blood. These receptor sequences come from a boy aged 5-17 years in good health.

The V gene is TRBV3-1, the J gene TRBJ2-5; D is undetermined. Trimming cost V 1 base and J 5 bases, with 11 bases left between them. CDR1 LGHDT and CDR2 YNNKEL come from the germline V gene (reference sequence). The CDR3 length is 14 residues. CDR3 sequence (DNA): TGTGCCAGCAGCCAAGCTTATTACGGGGAGACCCAGTACTTC. It translates to CASSQAYYGETQYF.

The V and J genes are TRBV19 and TRBJ1-1; D gene ambiguous. The CDR3 contains 14 residues. The V gene lost 7 bases and the J gene lost 0 bases, with 12 bases spanning the gap. Germline assignment: CDR1 LNHDA and CDR2 SQIVND (reference sequence). DNA for the CDR3: TGTGCCAGTAAGCCAGTGAACATGAACACTGAAGCTTTCTTT. This translates into CASKPVNMNTEAFF.

The chain couples TRBV29-1 to TRBJ2-3; D gene uncertain. V was pared by 0 bases and J by 5 bases, with 12 bases between. The V gene's germline CDR1 is SQVTM and CDR2 ANQGSEA. The CDR3 runs to 14 residues. This CDR3 reads CSVEDLDGQDTQYF. DNA of the CDR3: TGCAGCGTTGAAGATCTTGATGGGCAAGATACGCAGTATTTT.

CDR3 sequence: CASVVRSSGNTIYF. The CDR3 region has the DNA TGTGCCAGCGTCGTCCGGAGCTCTGGAAACACCATATATTTT. V gene TRBV12-3 or TRBV12-4 combines with J gene TRBJ1-3; D remains ambiguous. The CDR3 length is 14 residues. V was trimmed by 8 bases and J by 0 bases, leaving 11 bases between them.

In its sample, this clonotype was seen a few times. The chain's CDR3 is CSARDGGQGTGELFF. As DNA, the CDR3 is TGCAGTGCTAGAGATGGCGGACAGGGCACCGGGGAGCTGTTTTTT. The J gene is TRBJ2-2, the V gene TRBV20-1, with TRBD1 matching 8 bases. Germline lookup yields CDR1 DFQATT and CDR2 SNEGSKA (reference sequence). J was trimmed by 4 bases and V by 0 bases; bases with no gene match: 4. There are 15 residues in the CDR3.

This rearrangement joins TRBV20-1 to TRBJ2-3, with 11 bases matching TRBD2. J was trimmed by 8 bases and V by 0 bases; bases with no gene match: 4. This CDR3 is built from 14 residues. Germline V lookup: CDR1 DFQATT, CDR2 SNEGSKA (reference sequence). The DNA for the CDR3 is TGCAGTGCTAGAGATGTAGCGGGAGGGGGTACGCAGTATTTT. Translating gives CSARDVAGGGTQYF.

CDR3 region: CSVEVISTGQDEQFF. In DNA form, the CDR3 reads TGCAGCGTTGAAGTGATTTCAACAGGTCAGGATGAGCAGTTCTTC. The chain employs TRBV29-1 and TRBJ2-5; weak D call: TRBD1 (5 bases). The end of the DNA is better explained by TRBJ2-1, so the J call may be wrong. Looked up from germline, CDR1 is SQVTM and CDR2 is ANQGSEA. The CDR3 sequence is 15 residues long.

This clonotype was recorded a few times. The chain has TRBV3-1 and TRBJ2-4; D is uncertain. The V end was cut by 4 bases, the J end by 6 bases, with 10 bases between. The germline CDR1 and CDR2 sequences are LGHDT and YNNKEL (reference sequence). CDR3 length: 13 amino acids. The CDR3 protein is CASSRRELNIQYF. The DNA for the CDR3 is TGTGCCAGCAGCCGCCGAGAATTAAACATTCAGTACTTC. The complete variable domain, with remaining parts taken from reference TRBV3-1 and TRBJ2-4, reads DTAVSQTPKYLVTQMGNDKSIKCEQNLGHDTMYWYKQDSKKFLKIMFSYNNKELIINETVPNRFSPKSPDKAHLNLHINSLELGDSAVYFCASSRRELNIQYFGAGTRLSVL.

This clonotype was recorded a few times. J is TRBJ2-5 and V is TRBV3-1, with unresolved D. The closer fit of TRBJ2-1 to the DNA end suggests the J call may be wrong. From germline, CDR1 is LGHDT and CDR2 YNNKEL (reference sequence). The CDR3 is 14 amino acids. The CDR3 DNA reads TGTGCCAGCAGCCATGGGTTAACGTACAATGAGCAGTTCTTC. Translating it yields CASSHGLTYNEQFF.

The V gene is TRBV3-1, the J gene TRBJ1-6; D remains unclear. From germline, CDR1 is LGHDT and CDR2 YNNKEL (reference sequence). With 1 base removed from V and 5 bases from J, the gap between germline ends came to 12 bases. The CDR3 has 16 amino acids. CDR3 nucleotides: TGTGCCAGCAGCCAAGTGGGATACAGACATAATTCACCCCTCCACTTT. Amino acids: CASSQVGYRHNSPLHF.

This clonotype was picked up a small number of times. The CDR3 nucleotides are TGTGCCAGTTCAGGGGGGGACTCCTACAATGAGCAGTTCTTC. Its translation is CASSGGDSYNEQFF. The V and J genes are TRBV9 and TRBJ2-1; D possibly uses TRBD1 or TRBD2 (7 bases each). The CDR3 is made up of 14 amino acids. With 8 bases removed from V and 0 bases from J, the gap between germline ends came to 12 bases. CDR1 and CDR2 from the germline V gene are SGDLS and YYNGEE.

Only a few counts were recorded for this clonotype. The V gene is TRBV4-2, the J gene TRBJ1-6; no firm D call. The CDR3 extends over 15 amino acids. CDR1 and CDR2 from the germline V gene are LGHNA and YNFKEQ. With 0 bases removed from V and 6 bases from J, the gap between germline ends came to 9 bases. This CDR3 is CASSQDGLVNSPLHF. DNA of the CDR3: TGTGCCAGCAGCCAAGATGGCCTCGTTAATTCACCCCTCCACTTT.

This clonotype appeared a few times. The chain carries TRBV5-1 and TRBJ2-6; D is uncertain. The CDR3 runs 14 residues. CDR1 is SGHRS, CDR2 YFSETQ, per germline. Trimming pared 5 bases from V and 4 bases from J, leaving 10 bases between. The CDR3: CASSPWSGANVLTF. The CDR3 DNA reads TGCGCCAGCAGTCCGTGGTCAGGGGCCAACGTCCTGACTTTC.

This clonotype was recorded a few times. The rearrangement links TRBV12-3 or TRBV12-4 to TRBJ2-4, with 9 bases that match TRBD1. This CDR3 has 15 residues. J gave up 7 bases and V 5 bases, and 9 bases lay outside the gene matches. CDR3 coding DNA: TGTGCCAGCAGTCTGGGACAGGGAGGTGGTAACATTCAGTACTTC. Residues: CASSLGQGGGNIQYF.

A word on this clonotype: A single base separates this from a much larger clone, so it may be a read error. The rearrangement uses TRBV12-3 or TRBV12-4 and TRBJ1-6, with D possibly matching TRBD1 (5 bases). This CDR3 is built from 13 residues. CDR3 DNA: TGTGCCAGCAGCTATAACAGGAATTCACCCCTCTACTTT. Protein: CASSYNRNSPLYF.

This clonotype showed up just a few times. The chain is built from TRBV12-3 or TRBV12-4 and TRBJ2-1, with D perhaps assigned TRBD1 or TRBD2 (5 bases each). The J call may be mistaken, given a closer DNA end match to TRBJ2-5. This CDR3 contains 14 residues. The CDR3 DNA sequence: TGTGCCAGTAAACCTGGGGGTCTGGGCGGGACCCAGTACTTC. It specifies CASKPGGLGGTQYF.

The rearrangement joins TRBV19 to TRBJ1-2; 7 bases match TRBD1. The CDR3 has 15 amino acids. Germline V gene lookup returns CDR1 LNHDA and CDR2 SQIVND (reference sequence). Trimming at V came to 7 bases and at J to 4 bases, leaving 12 bases not matched to a gene. CDR3 region: CASTGQHFPGYGYTF. The CDR3 DNA is TGTGCCAGTACGGGACAGCACTTCCCGGGCTATGGCTACACCTTC.

This clonotype turned up a few times. CDR3 nucleotide sequence: TGTGCCACCTATTCGTCGACTTACGAGCAGTACTTC. Translating it yields CATYSSTYEQYF. The chain has TRBV28 and TRBJ2-7; unclear D gene. Trimming cost V 10 bases and J 4 bases, with 14 bases left between them. Looked up from germline, CDR1 is MDHEN and CDR2 is SYDVKM. CDR3 length equals 12 residues.

The rearrangement joins TRBV12-5 to TRBJ1-1; D remains ambiguous. Germline loops: CDR1 LGHNT, CDR2 FRNRAP. V was cut by 4 bases and J by 7 bases, with 10 bases left in between. The CDR3 has 12 residues. CDR3 DNA: TGTGCTAGTGGTTCCGGTTTCGATGAAGCTTTCTTT. Protein: CASGSGFDEAFF.

In this sample, this clonotype turned up a few times. Germline is not matched at one junction end, which may reflect a read error. The chain recombines TRBV15 with TRBJ2-7; 9 bases map to TRBD1. Looked up from germline, CDR1 is LNHNV and CDR2 is YYDKDF (reference sequence). The CDR3 consists of 14 residues. The CDR3 spells CASSTGQGDYEQYF. Written as DNA, the CDR3 is TGTGCCTCCAGCACGGGACAGGGAGACTACGAGCAGTACTTC.

In its sample, this clonotype was seen a few times. The chain joins TRBV24-1 to TRBJ2-3; 7 bases map to TRBD2. Germline CDR1 KGHDR, CDR2 SFDVKD. V lost 3 bases to trimming and J lost 5 bases; unmatched junction nucleotides: 13. This CDR3 is 17 amino acids long. The CDR3 region is CATSDVPTSRHRDTQYF. The CDR3 coding sequence is TGTGCCACCAGTGATGTTCCGACTAGCCGTCATAGAGATACGCAGTATTTT.